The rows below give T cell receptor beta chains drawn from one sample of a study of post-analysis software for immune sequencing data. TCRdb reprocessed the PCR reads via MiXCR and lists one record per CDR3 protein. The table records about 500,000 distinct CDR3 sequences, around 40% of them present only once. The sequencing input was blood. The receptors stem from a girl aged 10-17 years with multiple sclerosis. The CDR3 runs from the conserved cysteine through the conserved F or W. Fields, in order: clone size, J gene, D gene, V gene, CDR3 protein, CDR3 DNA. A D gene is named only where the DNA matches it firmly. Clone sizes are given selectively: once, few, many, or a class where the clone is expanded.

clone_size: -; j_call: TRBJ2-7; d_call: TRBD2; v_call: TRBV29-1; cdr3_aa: CSVERGLAGDPGTYEQYF; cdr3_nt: TGCAGCGTTGAACGGGGACTAGCGGGAGATCCAGGAACCTACGAGCAGTACTTC
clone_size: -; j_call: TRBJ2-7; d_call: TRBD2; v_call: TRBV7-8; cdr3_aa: CASSHPGLAGGLSTSYEQYF; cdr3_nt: TGTGCCAGCAGCCACCCGGGACTAGCGGGAGGGCTATCTACCTCCTACGAGCAGTACTTC
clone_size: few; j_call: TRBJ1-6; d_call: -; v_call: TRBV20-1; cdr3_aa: CSARWGLHYNSPLHF; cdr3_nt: TGCAGTGCTAGATGGGGTTTACACTATAATTCACCCCTCCACTTT
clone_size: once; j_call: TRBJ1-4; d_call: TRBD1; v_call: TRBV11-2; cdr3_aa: CASSLRGQDNEKLFF; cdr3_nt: TGTGCCAGCAGCTTGAGGGGACAGGATAATGAAAAACTGTTTTTT
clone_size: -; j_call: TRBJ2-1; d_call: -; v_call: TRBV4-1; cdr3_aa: CASSQPTRDTYNEQFF; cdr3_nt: TGCGCCAGCAGCCAACCGACTAGGGATACCTACAATGAGCAGTTCTTC
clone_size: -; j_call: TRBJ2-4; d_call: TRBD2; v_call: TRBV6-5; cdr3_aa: CANSYTASGGKNIQYF; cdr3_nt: TGTGCCAACAGTTACACGGCTAGCGGGGGGAAAAACATTCAGTACTTC
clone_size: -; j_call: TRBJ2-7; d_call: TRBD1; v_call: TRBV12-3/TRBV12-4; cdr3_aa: CASSFDRGSFEQYF; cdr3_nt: TGTGCCAGCAGTTTCGACAGGGGGTCTTTCGAGCAGTACTTC
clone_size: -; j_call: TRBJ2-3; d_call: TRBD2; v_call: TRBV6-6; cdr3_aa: CASKLLAGEADTQYF; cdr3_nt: TGTGCCAGCAAGCTACTAGCGGGAGAGGCAGATACGCAGTATTTT
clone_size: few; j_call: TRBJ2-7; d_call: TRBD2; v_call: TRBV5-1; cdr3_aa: CASSVTSGTPTEQYF; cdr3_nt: TGCGCCAGCAGCGTGACTAGCGGAACCCCTACGGAGCAGTACTTC
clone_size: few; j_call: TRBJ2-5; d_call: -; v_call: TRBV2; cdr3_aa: CASRDNTETQYF; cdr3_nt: TGTGCCAGCAGGGACAACACAGAGACCCAGTACTTC
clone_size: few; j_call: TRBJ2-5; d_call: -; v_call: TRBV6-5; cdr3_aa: CASTHNSGSETQYF; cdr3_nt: TGTGCCAGCACCCACAACTCAGGGAGTGAGACCCAGTACTTC
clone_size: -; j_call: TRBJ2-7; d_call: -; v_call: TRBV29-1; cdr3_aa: CGVYPAESSYNEQYF; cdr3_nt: TGCGGCGTTTATCCAGCGGAGAGCTCCTACAATGAGCAGTACTTC
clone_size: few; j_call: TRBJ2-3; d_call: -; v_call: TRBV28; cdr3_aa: CASSLDVADGGFTDTQYF; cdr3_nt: TGTGCCAGCAGTTTAGATGTGGCAGACGGGGGATTTACAGATACGCAGTATTTT
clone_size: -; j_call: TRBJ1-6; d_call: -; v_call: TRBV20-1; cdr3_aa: CSARKLNGNSPLHF; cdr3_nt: TGCAGTGCTAGGAAGCTTAACGGAAATTCACCCCTCCACTTT
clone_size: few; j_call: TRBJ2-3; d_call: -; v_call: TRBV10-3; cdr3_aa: CAISNSYGGPDTQYF; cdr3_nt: TGTGCCATCAGTAATTCCTATGGGGGCCCAGATACGCAGTATTTT
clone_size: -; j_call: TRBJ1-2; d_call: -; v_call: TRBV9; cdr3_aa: CASSVDVLSYGYTF; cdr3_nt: TGTGCCAGCAGCGTAGACGTGCTATCCTATGGCTACACCTTC
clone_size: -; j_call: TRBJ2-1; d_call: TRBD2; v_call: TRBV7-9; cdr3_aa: CASSLIREGLYNEQFF; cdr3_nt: TGTGCCAGCAGCTTAATTAGGGAGGGTCTGTACAATGAGCAGTTCTTC
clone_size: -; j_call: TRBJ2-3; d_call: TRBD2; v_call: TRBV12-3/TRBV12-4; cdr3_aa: CASRETSGRATDTQYF; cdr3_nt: TGTGCCAGCAGAGAAACTAGCGGGAGGGCTACAGATACGCAGTATTTT
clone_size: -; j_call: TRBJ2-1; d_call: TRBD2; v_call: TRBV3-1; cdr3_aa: CASSPSGAGGENEQFF; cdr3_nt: TGTGCCAGCAGCCCAAGCGGGGCCGGAGGTGAGAATGAGCAGTTCTTC
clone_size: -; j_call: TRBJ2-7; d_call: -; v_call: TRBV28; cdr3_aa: CASSQGRNGNEQYF; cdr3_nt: TGTGCCAGCAGTCAAGGACGTAACGGGAATGAGCAGTACTTC
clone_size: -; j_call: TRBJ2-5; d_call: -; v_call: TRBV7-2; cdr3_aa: CASSSLLLETQYF; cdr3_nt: TGTGCCAGCAGCTCCTTGCTTCTAGAGACCCAGTACTTC
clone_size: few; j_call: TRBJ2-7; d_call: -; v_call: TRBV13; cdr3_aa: CASSLHTIVREQYF; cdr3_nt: TGTGCCAGCAGCCTACATACGATCGTGCGCGAGCAGTACTTC
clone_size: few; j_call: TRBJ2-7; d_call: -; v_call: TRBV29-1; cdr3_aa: CSVEGASGQPPYEQYF; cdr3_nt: TGCAGCGTTGAAGGTGCCTCAGGGCAACCACCCTACGAGCAGTACTTC
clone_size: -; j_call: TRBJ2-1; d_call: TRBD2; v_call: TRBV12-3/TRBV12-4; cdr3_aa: CASSLRTSGSGEQFF; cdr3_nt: TGTGCCAGCAGTCTCCGGACTAGCGGGAGCGGTGAGCAGTTCTTC
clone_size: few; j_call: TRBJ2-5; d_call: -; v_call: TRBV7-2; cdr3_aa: CASSLQGRGRQETQYF; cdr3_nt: TGTGCCAGCAGCTTACAGGGGCGCGGTCGGCAAGAGACCCAGTACTTC
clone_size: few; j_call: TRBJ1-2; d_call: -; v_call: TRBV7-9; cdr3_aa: CASSLSAGNYGYTF; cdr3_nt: TGTGCCAGCAGCTTAAGCGCCGGGAACTATGGCTACACCTTC
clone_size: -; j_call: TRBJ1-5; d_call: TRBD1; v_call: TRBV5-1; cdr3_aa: CASSLDEGAGQPQHF; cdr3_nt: TGCGCCAGCAGCTTGGATGAGGGGGCGGGTCAGCCCCAGCATTTT
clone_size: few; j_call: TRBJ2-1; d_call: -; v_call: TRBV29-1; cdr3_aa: CSVVSRGTYNEQFF; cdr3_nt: TGCAGCGTTGTTTCGCGCGGAACCTACAATGAGCAGTTCTTC
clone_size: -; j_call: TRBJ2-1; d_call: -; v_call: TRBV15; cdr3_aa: CATSRDSANEQFF; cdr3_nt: TGTGCCACCAGCAGAGATTCGGCCAATGAGCAGTTCTTC
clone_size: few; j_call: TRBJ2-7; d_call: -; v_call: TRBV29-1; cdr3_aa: CSVEATGRYNEQYF; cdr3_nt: TGCAGCGTTGAAGCCACGGGACGGTACAACGAGCAGTACTTC
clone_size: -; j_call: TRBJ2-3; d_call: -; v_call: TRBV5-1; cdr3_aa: CASRLGASTDTQYF; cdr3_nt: TGCGCCTCCAGGTTGGGTGCTAGCACAGATACGCAGTATTTT
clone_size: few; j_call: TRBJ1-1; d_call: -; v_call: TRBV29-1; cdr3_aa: CSVAGSFEAFF; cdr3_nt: TGCAGCGTTGCGGGGAGTTTTGAAGCTTTCTTT
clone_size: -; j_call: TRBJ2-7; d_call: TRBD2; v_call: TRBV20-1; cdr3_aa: CSARDWTSFAEQYF; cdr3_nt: TGCAGTGCTAGAGATTGGACTAGCTTCGCCGAGCAGTACTTC
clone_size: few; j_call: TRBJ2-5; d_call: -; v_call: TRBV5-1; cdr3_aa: CASTVAEVGETQYF; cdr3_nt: TGCGCCAGCACCGTCGCGGAGGTTGGCGAGACCCAGTACTTC
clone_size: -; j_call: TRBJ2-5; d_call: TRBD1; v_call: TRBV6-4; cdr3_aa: CASSDRDREEPDQETQYF; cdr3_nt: TGTGCCAGCAGTGACAGGGACAGGGAAGAACCCGACCAAGAGACCCAGTACTTC
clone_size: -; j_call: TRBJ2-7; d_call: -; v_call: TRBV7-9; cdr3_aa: CASSLAREPTYEQYF; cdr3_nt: TGTGCCAGCAGCTTAGCGAGGGAACCAACCTACGAGCAGTACTTC
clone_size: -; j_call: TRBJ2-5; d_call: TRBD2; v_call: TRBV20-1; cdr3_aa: CSAHGPSGQETQYF; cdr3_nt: TGCAGTGCCCATGGACCTAGCGGGCAAGAGACCCAGTACTTC
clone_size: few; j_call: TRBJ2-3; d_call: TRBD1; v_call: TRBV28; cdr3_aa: CASPPSGTGGLSTDTQYF; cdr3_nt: TGTGCCAGCCCCCCGAGCGGGACAGGGGGGCTTAGCACAGATACGCAGTATTTT
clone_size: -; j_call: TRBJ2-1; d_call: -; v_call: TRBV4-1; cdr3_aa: CASSQVHSRSYNEQFF; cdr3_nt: TGCGCCAGCAGCCAAGTGCACAGCCGCTCCTACAATGAGCAGTTCTTC
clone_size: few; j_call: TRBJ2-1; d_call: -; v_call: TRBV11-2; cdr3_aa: CASSLDRVAGHNEQFF; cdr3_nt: TGTGCCAGCAGCTTAGATAGGGTCGCGGGCCACAATGAGCAGTTCTTC
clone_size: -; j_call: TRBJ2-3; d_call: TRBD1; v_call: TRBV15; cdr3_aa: CATSRDRGQGTDTQYF; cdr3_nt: TGTGCCACCAGCAGAGATCGGGGACAGGGGACAGATACGCAGTATTTT
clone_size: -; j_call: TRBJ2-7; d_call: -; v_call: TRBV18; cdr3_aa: CASSPLARYEQYF; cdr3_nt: TGTGCCAGCTCACCACTAGCGCGTTACGAGCAGTACTTC
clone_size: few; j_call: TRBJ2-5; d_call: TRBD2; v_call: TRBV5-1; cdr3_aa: CASTTSGAYRETQYF; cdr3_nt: TGCGCCAGTACGACTAGCGGAGCTTATAGGGAGACCCAGTACTTC
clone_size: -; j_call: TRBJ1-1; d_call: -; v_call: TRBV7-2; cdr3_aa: CASSLASTDNAEAFF; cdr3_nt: TGTGCCAGCAGCTTAGCGAGTACGGATAACGCTGAAGCTTTCTTT
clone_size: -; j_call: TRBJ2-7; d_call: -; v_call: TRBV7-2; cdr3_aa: CASSLITASYEQYF; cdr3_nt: TGTGCCAGCAGCTTGATAACTGCATCCTACGAGCAGTACTTC
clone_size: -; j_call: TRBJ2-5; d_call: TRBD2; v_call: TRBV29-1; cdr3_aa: CSVGGLAETQYF; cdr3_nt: TGCAGCGTTGGAGGACTAGCGGAGACCCAGTACTTC
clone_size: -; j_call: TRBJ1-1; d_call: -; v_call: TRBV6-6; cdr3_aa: CASTQMVEAFF; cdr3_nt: TGTGCCAGCACTCAGATGGTTGAAGCTTTCTTT
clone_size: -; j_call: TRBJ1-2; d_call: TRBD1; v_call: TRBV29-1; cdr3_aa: CSGTNRGSNYGYTF; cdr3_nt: TGCAGCGGGACCAACAGGGGATCTAACTATGGCTACACCTTC
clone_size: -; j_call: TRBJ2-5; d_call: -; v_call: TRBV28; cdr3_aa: CASSRQVFQETQYF; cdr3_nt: TGTGCCAGCAGCCGACAGGTCTTTCAAGAGACCCAGTACTTC
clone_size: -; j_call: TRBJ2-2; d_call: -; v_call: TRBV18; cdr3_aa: CASSPGGATGELFF; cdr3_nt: TGTGCCAGCTCACCAGGCGGGGCCACCGGGGAGCTGTTTTTT
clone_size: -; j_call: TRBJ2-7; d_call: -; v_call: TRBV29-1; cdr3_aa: CSVETGSEQYF; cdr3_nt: TGCAGCGTTGAAACAGGGAGCGAGCAGTACTTC
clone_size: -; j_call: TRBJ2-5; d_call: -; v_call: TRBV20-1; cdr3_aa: CSALYREETQYF; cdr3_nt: TGCAGTGCCCTTTACAGGGAGGAGACCCAGTACTTC
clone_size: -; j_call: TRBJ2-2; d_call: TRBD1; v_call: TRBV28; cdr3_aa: CASSSTGARELFF; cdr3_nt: TGTGCCAGCAGTTCAACAGGGGCCCGGGAGCTGTTTTTT
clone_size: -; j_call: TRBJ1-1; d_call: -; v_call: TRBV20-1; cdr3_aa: CSASRGGGGTEAFF; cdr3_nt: TGCAGTGCTAGCCGCGGTGGAGGCGGCACTGAAGCTTTCTTT
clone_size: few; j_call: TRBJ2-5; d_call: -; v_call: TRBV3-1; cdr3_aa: CASSQDSETQYF; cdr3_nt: TGTGCCAGCAGCCAAGATAGTGAGACCCAGTACTTC